The rows below give T cell receptor beta chains drawn from one sample of a study of cytomegalovirus exposure and HLA in healthy donors. Profiled with immunoSEQ multiplex PCR; TCRdb holds only in-frame clones, not every one. This repertoire includes about 150,000 clones. The sample consisted of PBMCs. The origin of the receptors is a man aged 30 to 45 in good health and CMV-seronegative. Each CDR3 is given with its conserved first and last residue. Each record gives: CDR3 length, D gene, J gene, V gene, CDR3 protein, CDR3 DNA. A D gene is named only where the DNA matches it firmly.

13 TRBD1 TRBJ1-2 TRBV7-6 CASSQGQGYGYTF TGTGCCAGCAGCCAGGGACAGGGGTATGGCTACACCTTC
14 NA TRBJ1-2 TRBV11-2 CASSPVTGNYGYTF TGTGCCAGCAGCCCAGTTACAGGGAACTATGGCTACACCTTC
16 NA TRBJ1-1 TRBV6-5 CASSSIGDLARTEAFF TGTGCCAGCAGTTCGATAGGGGATCTCGCGAGAACCGAAGCTTTCTTT
13 NA TRBJ1-6 TRBV29-1 CSVGQDVNSPLHF TGCAGCGTTGGACAGGACGTTAATTCACCCCTCCACTTT
16 NA TRBJ2-2 TRBV6-1 CASSKAMDWGPGELFF TGTGCCAGCAGTAAAGCGATGGACTGGGGGCCCGGGGAGCTGTTTTTT
15 TRBD1 TRBJ1-2 TRBV6-5 CASSYSGIGTGGYTF TGTGCCAGCAGTTACTCCGGTATAGGGACAGGTGGCTACACCTTC
16 TRBD2 TRBJ2-1 TRBV5-1 CASSVPSSGSYNEQFF TGCGCCAGCAGCGTACCTTCTAGCGGGTCGTACAATGAGCAGTTCTTC
13 TRBD1 TRBJ2-1 TRBV7-2 CASKDRAYNEQFF TGTGCCAGCAAGGACAGGGCCTACAATGAGCAGTTCTTC
15 NA TRBJ1-4 TRBV5-1 CASRAGSGPSEKLFF TGCGCCAGCAGGGCAGGGTCGGGTCCTAGTGAAAAACTGTTTTTT
14 NA TRBJ1-2 TRBV6-5 CASSLRGDGYGYTF TGTGCCAGCAGCCTCCGGGGAGATGGCTATGGCTACACCTTC
12 NA TRBJ2-1 TRBV19 CASSPSYNEQFF TGTGCCAGTTCCCCTTCCTACAATGAGCAGTTCTTC
15 TRBD1 TRBJ1-5 TRBV19 CASSVGGQGNQPQHF TGTGCCAGTAGTGTTGGGGGACAGGGAAATCAGCCCCAGCATTTT
11 NA TRBJ2-1 TRBV4-1 CASSQDREQFF TGCGCCAGCAGCCAAGACAGGGAGCAGTTCTTC
14 NA TRBJ1-2 TRBV7-6 CASSQGGEYYGYTF TGTGCCAGCAGCCAGGGCGGGGAATACTATGGCTACACCTTC
14 NA TRBJ2-2 TRBV7-6 CASSLIENTGELFF TGTGCCAGCAGCTTAATAGAGAACACCGGGGAGCTGTTTTTT